This paragraph reports one T cell receptor (beta chain). Its antigen remains unidentified. The assay was immunoSEQ multiplex PCR, and TCRdb's table has in-frame clones only and misses some. The sample records 77,000 or so clones, 75% to 90% being singletons. These data are taken from a study of a mutant IDH1 vaccine in newly diagnosed glioma. Overall study context: It was at week 35 that visit V12 occurred, and at week 47 that visit V13 did.

Trimming shortened V by 2 bases and J by 2 bases, and 15 bases separated the two germline ends. Germline assignment: CDR1 SGHVS and CDR2 FQNEAQ. The CDR3 totals 16 residues. Time point: week 47, end of study. Vaccination used 300 ug of mutant IDH1 20-mer peptide per dose, with topical imiquimod. Donors had new IDH1-mutant astrocytomas of WHO grade 3 or 4 (ATRX-lost). This receptor was obtained from a man aged 40-50 years with glioma. The V call is TRBV7-8, the J call TRBJ2-5; possible D gene TRBD2, 6 bases. The specimen comprised PBMCs, sampled from a glioma patient whose treatment included an IDH1 peptide vaccine. The CDR3 nucleotides read TGTGCCAGCAGCTTATCAGACCGGGGGAGACAAGAGACCCAGTACTTC. This encodes CASSLSDRGRQETQYF.